The 18 T cell receptor beta chains given below trace back to one sample, sequenced in a study of T cell repertoires in cytomegalovirus infection. MiXCR, applied by TCRdb to the reads, yields one record per CDR3 protein. The sample has around 530,000 distinct CDR3 sequences, about 30% seen once. Sequenced: PBMCs. Receptors were obtained from a human donor in good health (CMV status not recorded). Some clones in this sample may be carry-over from other donors' samples.

With respect to this clonotype: This may be a read error: a much more frequent sequence differs by one nucleotide. The J gene is TRBJ2-3, the V gene TRBV7-2, with D possibly matching TRBD2 (5 bases). Per the germline V gene, CDR1 is SGHTA and CDR2 is FQGNSA. This CDR3 has 15 amino acids. V lost 1 base and J 5 bases, leaving 13 bases between the germline ends. The CDR3 region has the DNA TGTGCCAGCAGCTTAGGATCGGGGTCGCGAGATACGCAGTATTTT. Its translation is CASSLGSGSRDTQYF.

This clonotype was seen at least ten times. This chain uses TRBV7-9 with TRBJ2-5; 7 bases agree with TRBD1. The junction had 17 bases not matched to a gene; V was cut back by 3 bases and J by 7 bases. This CDR3 has 17 residues. The germline V gene encodes CDR1 SEHNR and CDR2 FQNEAQ (reference sequence). The CDR3 DNA reads as TGTGCCAGCAGCTTTTGGCAGACAGGGCCAACTTGGGGGACCCAGTACTTC. It yields the protein CASSFWQTGPTWGTQYF.

This chain links TRBV6-2 or TRBV6-3 with TRBJ1-1, with D perhaps matching TRBD1 (6 bases). This CDR3 spans 14 amino acids. Germline V CDR1 and CDR2: MNHEY, SVGEGT. V was cut by 3 bases and J by 6 bases, with 14 bases left in between. The CDR3 sequence: CASSYSTGYAEAFF. The CDR3 DNA is TGTGCCAGCAGTTATTCTACAGGGTACGCTGAAGCTTTCTTT.

The J gene is TRBJ1-1, the V gene TRBV6-5; D is unclear. The ends were cut back, 4 bases at V and 7 bases at J, with 16 bases in the middle. The CDR3 has 14 residues. Germline loops: CDR1 MNHEY, CDR2 SVGAGI. The CDR3 loop reads CASSLRNRKGEAFF. As DNA, the CDR3 is TGTGCCAGCAGTTTAAGGAACAGAAAGGGTGAAGCTTTCTTT.

This clonotype was seen a handful of times. The rearrangement uses TRBV5-1 and TRBJ1-6; 7 positions agree with TRBD1. V lost 0 bases and J lost 14; bases outside the gene matches: 8. Looked up from germline, CDR1 is SGHRS and CDR2 is YFSETQ. There are 14 residues in the CDR3. The CDR3 coding sequence is TGCGCCAGCAGCTTGGGACAGGGCCCCTCGGCCCTCCACTTT. The encoded protein is CASSLGQGPSALHF.

A few counts support this clonotype. This sequence joins TRBV12-3 or TRBV12-4 and TRBJ2-1; 10 bases are shared with TRBD2. The ends lost 7 bases at V and 5 bases at J; junction bases unmatched: 8. CDR3 length equals 15 residues. The CDR3 sequence: CASKPGTSANNEQFF. The CDR3 nucleotides read TGTGCCAGCAAACCCGGGACTAGCGCGAACAATGAGCAGTTCTTC.

The V call is TRBV20-1, the J call TRBJ2-3; D not certain. Germline lookup yields CDR1 DFQATT and CDR2 SNEGSKA (reference sequence). The CDR3 has 12 residues. V was cut by 3 bases and J by 4 bases, with 8 bases left in between. DNA for the CDR3: TGCAGTGCTAGCCCCCGGGCAGATACGCAGTATTTT. Its translation is CSASPRADTQYF.

The CDR3 coding sequence is TGTGCCAGTAGTCCTCACGGGGGGCGATACAATGAGCAGTTCTTC. It codes for CASSPHGGRYNEQFF. This sequence joins TRBV19 and TRBJ2-1; D perhaps matches TRBD2 (7 bases). Trimming took 5 bases from V and 4 from J, leaving 15 bases between them. The CDR3 runs 15 residues. Germline V gene lookup returns CDR1 LNHDA and CDR2 SQIVND (reference sequence).

The CDR3 spells CASSPSTGPYEQYV. In DNA form, the CDR3 reads TGTGCCAGCAGTCCATCGACAGGGCCCTACGAGCAGTACGTC. V usage is TRBV6-5 and J usage is TRBJ2-7; 7 bases map to TRBD1. Germline V gives CDR1 MNHEY, CDR2 SVGAGI. There are 14 residues in the CDR3. V dropped 5 bases and J dropped 2; count of bases not matched to a gene: 6.

Only a few counts were recorded for this clonotype. J is TRBJ1-2 and V is TRBV27, with unresolved D. Trimming shortened V by 0 bases and J by 2 bases, and 13 bases separated the two germline ends. The CDR3 sequence is 16 residues long. From germline, CDR1 is MNHEY and CDR2 SMNVEV (reference sequence). CDR3: CASSLSGGGLNYGYTF. CDR3 sequence (DNA): TGTGCCAGCAGTTTATCAGGCGGAGGCCTCAACTATGGCTACACCTTC.

Many counts were recorded for this clonotype. V is TRBV7-2 and J is TRBJ1-5; D is unresolved. Germline CDR1 and CDR2: SGHTA and FQGNSA. This CDR3 contains 15 residues. Trimming shortened V by 8 bases and J by 2 bases, and 16 bases separated the two germline ends. As DNA, the CDR3 is TGTGCCAGCGCCATCGGGTCCTGGGGCAATCAGCCCCAGCATTTT. This codes for CASAIGSWGNQPQHF.

The gene calls are TRBV2 and TRBJ1-1; D gene ambiguous. V was shortened by 2 bases and J by 1 base, with 8 bases between the two germline ends. The CDR3 is 14 amino acids. The germline V gene has CDR1 SNHLY and CDR2 FYNNEI. CDR3 DNA: TGTGCCAGCAGTGAAAGGTCGGGGAACACTGAAGCTTTCTTT. Encoded protein: CASSERSGNTEAFF.

The gene calls are TRBV19 and TRBJ2-1; 7 bases are a match to TRBD2. Germline V CDR1 and CDR2: LNHDA, SQIVND (reference sequence). V was pared by 5 bases and J by 5 bases, with 9 bases of the junction left unmatched. The CDR3 totals 15 residues. The CDR3 is CASSSFSSGNNEQFF. The CDR3, as DNA: TGTGCCAGTAGTTCATTCTCAAGCGGGAACAATGAGCAGTTCTTC.

The chain couples TRBV7-2 to TRBJ2-2; possibly TRBD2 for D (6 bases). The germline V gene encodes CDR1 SGHTA and CDR2 FQGNSA. The V end lost 4 bases, the J end lost 1 base, and 10 bases lay between the germline ends. The CDR3 has 15 amino acids. The CDR3 reads CASSWGLLNTGELFF. CDR3 nucleotide sequence: TGTGCCAGCAGCTGGGGACTGTTGAACACCGGGGAGCTGTTTTTT.

The chain carries TRBV5-1 and TRBJ2-2; 8 nucleotides agree with TRBD1. With V trimmed by 0 bases and J by 7 bases, 5 bases remained unmatched. Per the germline V gene, CDR1 is SGHRS and CDR2 is YFSETQ. The CDR3 covers 15 residues. The chain's CDR3 is CASSLARTGIGELFF. In DNA form, the CDR3 reads TGCGCCAGCAGCTTGGCAAGGACAGGGATCGGGGAGCTGTTTTTT.

This clonotype has just a few counts. CDR3 coding DNA: TGTGCCAGCTCCCAAGGGCTTCGGCAAGAGACCCAGTACTTC. Translating it yields CASSQGLRQETQYF. The genes are TRBV7-2 and TRBJ2-5; D is unclear. CDR1 SGHTA and CDR2 FQGNSA come from the germline V gene. Trimming took off 8 bases at V and 2 bases at J, with 15 bases between the two ends. This CDR3 is built from 14 residues. Based on the CDR3 plus reference TRBV7-2 and TRBJ2-5, the full variable domain is GAGVSQSPSNKVTEKGKDVELRCDPISGHTALYWYRQSLGQGLEFLIYFQGNSAPDKSGLPSDRFSAERTGGSVSTLTIQRTQQEDSAVYLCASSQGLRQETQYFGPGTRLLVL.

V usage is TRBV7-2 and J usage is TRBJ1-1, with 9 bases lining up with TRBD1. Trimming at V came to 4 bases and at J to 1 base, leaving 13 bases not matched to a gene. Germline V lookup: CDR1 SGHTA, CDR2 FQGNSA. The CDR3 length is 18 residues. In DNA, the CDR3 is TGTGCCAGCAGCTCGAATCCGGGACAGGGAGGCGCGAACACTGAAGCTTTCTTT. Protein product: CASSSNPGQGGANTEAFF.

This clonotype has a handful of counts. The chain couples TRBV6-6 to TRBJ2-3; maybe TRBD1 (5 bases). With 7 bases removed from V and 2 bases from J, the gap between germline ends came to 13 bases. Germline CDR1 MNHNY, CDR2 SVGAGI (reference sequence). The CDR3 has 14 residues. For the CDR3, the DNA is TGTGCCAGCAAGCCAGGGCTTACCACAGATACGCAGTATTTT. Its translation is CASKPGLTTDTQYF.